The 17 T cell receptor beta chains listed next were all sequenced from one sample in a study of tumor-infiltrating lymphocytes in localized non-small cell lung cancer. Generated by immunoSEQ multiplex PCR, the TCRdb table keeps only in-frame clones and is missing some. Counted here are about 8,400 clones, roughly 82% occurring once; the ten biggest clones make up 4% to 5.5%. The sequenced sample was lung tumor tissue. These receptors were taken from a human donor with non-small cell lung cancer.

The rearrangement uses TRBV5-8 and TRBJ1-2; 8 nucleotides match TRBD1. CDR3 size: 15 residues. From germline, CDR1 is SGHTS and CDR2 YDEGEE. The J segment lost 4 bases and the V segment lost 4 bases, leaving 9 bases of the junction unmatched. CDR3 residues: CASSLAGQGLYGYTF. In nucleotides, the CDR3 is TGTGCCAGCAGCCTCGCCGGACAGGGACTCTATGGCTACACCTTC.

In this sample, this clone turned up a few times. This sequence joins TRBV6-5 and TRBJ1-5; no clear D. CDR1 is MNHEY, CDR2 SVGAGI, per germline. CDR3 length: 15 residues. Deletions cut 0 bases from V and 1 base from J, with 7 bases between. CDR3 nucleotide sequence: TGTGCCAGCAGTTACTCTCACAGCAGCAATCAGCCCCAGCATTTT. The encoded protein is CASSYSHSSNQPQHF.

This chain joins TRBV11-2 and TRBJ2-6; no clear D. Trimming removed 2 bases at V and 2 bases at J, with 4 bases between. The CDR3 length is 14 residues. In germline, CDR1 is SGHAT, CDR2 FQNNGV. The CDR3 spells CASSLTTGANVLTF. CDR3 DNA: TGTGCCAGCAGCTTAACGACTGGGGCCAACGTCCTGACTTTC.

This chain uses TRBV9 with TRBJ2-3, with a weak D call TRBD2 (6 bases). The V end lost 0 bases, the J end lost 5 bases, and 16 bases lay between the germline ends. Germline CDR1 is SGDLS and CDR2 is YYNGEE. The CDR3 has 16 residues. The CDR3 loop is CASSVAVGTLLDTQYF. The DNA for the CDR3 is TGTGCCAGCAGCGTAGCGGTCGGGACTCTGCTAGATACGCAGTATTTT.

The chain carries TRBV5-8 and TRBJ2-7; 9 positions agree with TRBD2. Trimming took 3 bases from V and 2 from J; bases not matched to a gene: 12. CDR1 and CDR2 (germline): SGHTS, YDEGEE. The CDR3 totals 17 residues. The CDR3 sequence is CASSSGGSSGGTYEQYF. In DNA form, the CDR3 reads TGTGCCAGCAGCTCGGGGGGGAGTAGCGGGGGTACCTACGAGCAGTACTTC.

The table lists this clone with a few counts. CDR3: CASSPGGLVTYEQYF. DNA of the CDR3: TGTGCCAGCAGTCCAGGGGGACTAGTAACCTACGAGCAGTACTTC. The V gene is TRBV28, the J gene TRBJ2-7; perhaps TRBD2 as D (8 bases). Trimming removed 5 bases from V and 2 bases from J, with 16 bases in between. Germline V gene sequence: CDR1 MDHEN, CDR2 SYDVKM. This CDR3 has 15 amino acids.

As DNA, the CDR3 is TGTGCCAGCAGCCCCGGAACCGAAGAAGCTTTCTTT. It encodes CASSPGTEEAFF. The V call is TRBV4-2, the J call TRBJ1-1; D remains ambiguous. Between the trimmed V and J ends, which lost 4 bases and 8 bases, there was a span of 11 bases. This CDR3 spans 12 amino acids. CDR1 is LGHNA, CDR2 YNFKEQ, per germline.

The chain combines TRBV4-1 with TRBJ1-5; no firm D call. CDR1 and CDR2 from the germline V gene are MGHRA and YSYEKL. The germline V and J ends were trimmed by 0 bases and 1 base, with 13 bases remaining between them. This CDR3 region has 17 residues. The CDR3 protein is CASSQDHPSVSNQPQHF. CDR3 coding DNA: TGCGCCAGCAGCCAAGATCACCCCAGCGTGAGCAATCAGCCCCAGCATTTT.

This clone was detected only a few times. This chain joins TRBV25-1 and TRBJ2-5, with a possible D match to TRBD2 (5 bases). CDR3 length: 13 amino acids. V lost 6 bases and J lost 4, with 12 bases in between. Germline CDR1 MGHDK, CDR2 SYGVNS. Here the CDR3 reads CASSSSPIETQYF. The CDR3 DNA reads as TGTGCCAGCAGCTCTAGCCCAATAGAGACCCAGTACTTC.

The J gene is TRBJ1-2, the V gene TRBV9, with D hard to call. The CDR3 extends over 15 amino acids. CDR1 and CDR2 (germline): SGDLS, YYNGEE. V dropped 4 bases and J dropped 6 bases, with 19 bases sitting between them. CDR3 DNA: TGTGCCAGCAGCCCGAGGGCTTTATCCCTTCATGGCTACACCTTC. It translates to CASSPRALSLHGYTF.

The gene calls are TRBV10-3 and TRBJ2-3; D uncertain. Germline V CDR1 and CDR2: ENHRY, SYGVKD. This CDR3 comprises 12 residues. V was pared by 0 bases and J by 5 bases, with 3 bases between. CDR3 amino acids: CAISESVDTQYF. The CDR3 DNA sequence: TGTGCCATCAGTGAGTCGGTAGATACGCAGTATTTT.

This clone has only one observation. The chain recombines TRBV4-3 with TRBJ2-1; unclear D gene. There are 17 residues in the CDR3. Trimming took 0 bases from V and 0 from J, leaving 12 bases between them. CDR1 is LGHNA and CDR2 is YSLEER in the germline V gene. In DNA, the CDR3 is TGCGCCAGCAGCCAAGACGGCCAGCGTTTCTCCTACAATGAGCAGTTCTTC. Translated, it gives CASSQDGQRFSYNEQFF.

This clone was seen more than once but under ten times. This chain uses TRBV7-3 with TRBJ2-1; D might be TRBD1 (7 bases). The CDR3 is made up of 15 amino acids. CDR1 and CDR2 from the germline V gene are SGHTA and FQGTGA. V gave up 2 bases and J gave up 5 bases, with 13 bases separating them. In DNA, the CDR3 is TGTGCCAGCAGCTTAGGCCAGGGGGGTAACAATGAGCAGTTCTTC. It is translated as CASSLGQGGNNEQFF.

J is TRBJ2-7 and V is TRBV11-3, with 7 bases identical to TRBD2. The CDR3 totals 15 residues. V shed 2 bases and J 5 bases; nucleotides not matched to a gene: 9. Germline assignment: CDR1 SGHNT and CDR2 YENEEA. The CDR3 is CASSLLPAGPHEQYF. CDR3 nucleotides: TGTGCCAGCAGCTTACTTCCAGCGGGACCACACGAGCAGTACTTC.

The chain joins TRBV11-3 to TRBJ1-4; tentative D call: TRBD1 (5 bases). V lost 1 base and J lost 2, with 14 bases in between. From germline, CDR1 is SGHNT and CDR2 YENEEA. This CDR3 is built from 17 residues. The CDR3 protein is CASSLAGPGSTNEKLFF. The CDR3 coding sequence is TGTGCCAGCAGCTTAGCCGGGCCAGGGTCTACTAATGAAAAACTGTTTTTT.

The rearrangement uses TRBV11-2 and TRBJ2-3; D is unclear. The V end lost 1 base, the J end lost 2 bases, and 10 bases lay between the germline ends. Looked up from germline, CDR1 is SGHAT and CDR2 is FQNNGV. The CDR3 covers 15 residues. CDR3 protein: CASSLAGYATDTQYF. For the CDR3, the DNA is TGTGCCAGCAGCTTAGCTGGATACGCCACAGATACGCAGTATTTT.

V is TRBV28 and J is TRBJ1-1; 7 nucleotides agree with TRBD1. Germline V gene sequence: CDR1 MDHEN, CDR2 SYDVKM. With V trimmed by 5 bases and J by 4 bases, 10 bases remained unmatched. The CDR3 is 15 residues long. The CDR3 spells CASSDGQAGATEAFF. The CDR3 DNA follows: TGTGCCAGCAGTGACGGACAGGCGGGAGCCACTGAAGCTTTCTTT.